This T cell receptor beta chain comes out of a study of cytomegalovirus exposure and HLA in healthy donors. With respect to this clone: Its matching antigen is unknown.

Study-level points and caveats: Researchers reported in a later analysis that a missense DCLRE1C variant was tied to TCR beta V- and J-gene trimming.

The PCR contained 60 Vbeta and 13 Jbeta primers. Repertoires were generated with immunoSEQ multiplex PCR, while TCRdb's copy carries only in-frame clones and drops some. In the table there are approximately 120,000 clones, around 82% of which are singletons. Though probably carrying unrecorded immune exposures, donors were nominally healthy at sampling. The sequence came from a female donor in good health and CMV-seronegative. The specimen was PBMCs.

DNA for the CDR3: TGTGCCAGCAGACTGGGGGGGGAAGCTTTCTTT. Amino acid sequence: CASRLGGEAFF. This chain uses TRBV5-5 with TRBJ1-1; tentative D call: TRBD1 (5 bases). This CDR3 spans 11 amino acids. V was trimmed by 5 bases and J by 8 bases, leaving 10 bases between them. The germline V gene has CDR1 SGHKS and CDR2 YYEKEE (reference sequence). The full variable domain, with the rest looked up from reference TRBV5-5 and TRBJ1-1, is DAGVTQSPTHLIKTRGQQVTLRCSPISGHKSVSWYQQVLGQGPQFIFQYYEKEERGRGNFPDRFSARQFPNYSSELNVNALLLGDSALYLCASRLGGEAFFGQGTRLTVV.